This entry lists 6 T cell receptor beta chains sequenced from one sample in a study of T cell clonotyping in hematopoietic cell transplantation. Time point in this sample: recipient sample about 28 days before transplant, after cytoreduction. Clones were sequenced by immunoSEQ multiplex PCR, and TCRdb holds only the in-frame ones, with some missing. The table includes roughly 16,000 clones, about 92% detected once. This specimen was peripheral blood mononuclear cells, taken before stem cell transplant. The source of these receptors is a young man with biphenotypic leukemia. Some clones in this sample may be carry-over from other donors' samples.

The chain has TRBV29-1 and TRBJ2-1, with D hard to call. This CDR3 spans 9 amino acids. Trimming pared 5 bases from V and 8 bases from J, leaving 4 bases between. Germline CDR1 is SQVTM and CDR2 is ANQGSEA. As DNA, the CDR3 is TGCAGCGTTATGGATGAGCAGTTCTTC. Protein: CSVMDEQFF.

This chain uses TRBV4-3 with TRBJ2-6; D possibly corresponds to TRBD1 (5 bases). Trimming left V 0 bases short and J 2 bases short, with 8 bases between. The CDR3 is 16 amino acids. Germline V gene data show CDR1 as LGHNA and CDR2 as YSLEER. The CDR3 loop is CASSQDQGAGANVLTF. DNA for the CDR3: TGCGCCAGCAGCCAAGATCAGGGTGCTGGGGCCAACGTCCTGACTTTC.

This chain uses TRBV7-9 with TRBJ2-7, with 8 bases aligning to TRBD1. Germline assignment: CDR1 SEHNR and CDR2 FQNEAQ (reference sequence). With 5 bases clipped from V and 6 bases from J, the junction kept 9 bases outside the gene matches. This CDR3 spans 14 amino acids. The CDR3 nucleotides are TGTGCCAGCAGCGATGGACAGGGTAGGAGCGAGCAGTACTTC. Amino acids: CASSDGQGRSEQYF.

This sequence joins TRBV5-1 and TRBJ1-3, with D maybe TRBD1 (5 bases). Germline V lookup: CDR1 SGHRS, CDR2 YFSETQ. The CDR3 has 14 amino acids. V was trimmed by 1 base and J by 4 bases, leaving 9 bases between them. Here the CDR3 DNA reads TGCGCCAGCAGCTTGTCAGGGTGGGGAAACACCATATATTTT. Its protein product is CASSLSGWGNTIYF.

The chain carries TRBV30 and TRBJ2-5, with D tentatively TRBD2 (6 bases). This CDR3 comprises 12 residues. V lost 0 bases, J lost 5 bases, and 7 bases lay in between. Germline V gene lookup returns CDR1 GTSNPN and CDR2 SVGIG (reference sequence). The CDR3 here is CAWSVGGETQYF. In nucleotides, the CDR3 is TGTGCCTGGAGTGTAGGAGGGGAGACCCAGTACTTC.

This rearrangement joins TRBV9 to TRBJ2-5; TRBD1 is a possible D gene (6 bases). Germline V gene lookup returns CDR1 SGDLS and CDR2 YYNGEE. V was shortened by 3 bases and J by 3 bases, with 15 bases between the two germline ends. CDR3 length equals 15 residues. CDR3 nucleotide sequence: TGTGCCAGCAGCGCCAGGGGACACCGGGAAGAGACCCAGTACTTC. Amino acid sequence: CASSARGHREETQYF.